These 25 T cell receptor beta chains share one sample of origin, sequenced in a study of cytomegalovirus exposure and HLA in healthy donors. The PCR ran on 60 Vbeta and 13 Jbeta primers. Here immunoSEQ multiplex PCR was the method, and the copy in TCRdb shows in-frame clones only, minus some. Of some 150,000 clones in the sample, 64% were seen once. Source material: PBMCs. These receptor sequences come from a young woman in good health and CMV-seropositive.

CDR3 in amino acids: CASSGDRDTQYF. CDR3 coding DNA: TGTGCCAGCAGTGGAGACAGGGATACGCAGTATTTT. V and J are TRBV25-1 and TRBJ2-3; TRBD1 is a possible D gene (6 bases). V shed 4 bases and J shed 6 bases, with 8 bases lying between them. Germline V gene sequence: CDR1 MGHDK, CDR2 SYGVNS. The CDR3 consists of 12 residues.

Here the CDR3 DNA reads TGTGCCAGCAGCTTAGGGTATCAGGGCGGGGGTAACACTGAAGCTTTCTTT. As protein: CASSLGYQGGGNTEAFF. The chain recombines TRBV7-3 with TRBJ1-1, with D maybe TRBD1 (5 bases). Per the germline V gene, CDR1 is SGHTA and CDR2 is FQGTGA. The V gene lost 2 bases and the J gene lost 2 bases, with 18 bases spanning the gap. CDR3 size: 17 residues.

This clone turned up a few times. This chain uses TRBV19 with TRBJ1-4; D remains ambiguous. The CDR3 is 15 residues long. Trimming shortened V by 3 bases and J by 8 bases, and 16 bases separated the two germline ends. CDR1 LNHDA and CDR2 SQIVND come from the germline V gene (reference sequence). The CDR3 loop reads CASSILRGAQEKLFF. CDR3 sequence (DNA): TGTGCCAGTAGTATCCTGAGAGGTGCCCAAGAAAAACTGTTTTTT.

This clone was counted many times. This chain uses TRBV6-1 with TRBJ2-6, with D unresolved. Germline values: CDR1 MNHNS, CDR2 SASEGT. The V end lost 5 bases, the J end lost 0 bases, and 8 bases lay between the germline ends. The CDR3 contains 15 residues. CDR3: CASSLYSSGANVLTF. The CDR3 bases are TGTGCCAGCAGTCTGTACAGCTCTGGGGCCAACGTCCTGACTTTC.

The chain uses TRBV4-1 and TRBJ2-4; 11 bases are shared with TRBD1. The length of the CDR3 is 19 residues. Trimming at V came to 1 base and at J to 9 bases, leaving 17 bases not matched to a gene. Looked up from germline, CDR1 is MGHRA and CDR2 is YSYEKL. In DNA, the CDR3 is TGCGCCAGCAGCCAAGGGGGACAGGGGGTTTTGAATGCCCTGGGCATTCAGTACTTC. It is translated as CASSQGGQGVLNALGIQYF.

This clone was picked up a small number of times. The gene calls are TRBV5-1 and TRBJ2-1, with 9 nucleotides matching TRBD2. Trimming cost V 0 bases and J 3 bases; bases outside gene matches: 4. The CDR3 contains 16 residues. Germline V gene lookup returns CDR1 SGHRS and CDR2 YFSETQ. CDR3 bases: TGCGCCAGCAGCTTGGGGCAGCGGGGGGACTACAATGAGCAGTTCTTC. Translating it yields CASSLGQRGDYNEQFF.

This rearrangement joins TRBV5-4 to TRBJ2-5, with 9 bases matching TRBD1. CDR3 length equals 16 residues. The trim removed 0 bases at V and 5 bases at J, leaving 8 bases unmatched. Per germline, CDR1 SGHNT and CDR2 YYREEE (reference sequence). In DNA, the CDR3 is TGTGCCAGCAGCTTGGATCCCGGACAGGGGTGGGAGACCCAGTACTTC. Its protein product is CASSLDPGQGWETQYF.

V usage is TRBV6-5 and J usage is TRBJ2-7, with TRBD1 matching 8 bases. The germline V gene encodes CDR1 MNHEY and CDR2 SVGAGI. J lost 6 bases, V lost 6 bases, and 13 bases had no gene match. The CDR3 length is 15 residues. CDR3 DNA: TGTGCCAGCAGCAAACCCCGGACAGGGCTCTCCGAGCAGTACTTC. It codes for CASSKPRTGLSEQYF.

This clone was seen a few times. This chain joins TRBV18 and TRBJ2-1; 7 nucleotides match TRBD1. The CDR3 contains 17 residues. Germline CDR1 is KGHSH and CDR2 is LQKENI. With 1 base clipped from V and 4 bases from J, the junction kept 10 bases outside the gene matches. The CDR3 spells CASSPQQGQITYNEQFF. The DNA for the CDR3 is TGTGCCAGCTCACCACAGCAGGGACAGATTACATACAATGAGCAGTTCTTC.

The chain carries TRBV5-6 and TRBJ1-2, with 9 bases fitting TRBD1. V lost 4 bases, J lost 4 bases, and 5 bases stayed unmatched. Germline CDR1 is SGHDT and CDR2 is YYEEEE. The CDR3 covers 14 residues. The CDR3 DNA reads TGTGCCAGCAGCCTACCGACAGGGGGCTATGGCTACACCTTC. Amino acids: CASSLPTGGYGYTF.

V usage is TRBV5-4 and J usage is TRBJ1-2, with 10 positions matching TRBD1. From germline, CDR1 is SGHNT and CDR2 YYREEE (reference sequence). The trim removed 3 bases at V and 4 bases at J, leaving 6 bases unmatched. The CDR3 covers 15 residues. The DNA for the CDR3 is TGTGCCAGCAGCTATACCAGGACAGGGGGCTATGGCTACACCTTC. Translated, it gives CASSYTRTGGYGYTF.

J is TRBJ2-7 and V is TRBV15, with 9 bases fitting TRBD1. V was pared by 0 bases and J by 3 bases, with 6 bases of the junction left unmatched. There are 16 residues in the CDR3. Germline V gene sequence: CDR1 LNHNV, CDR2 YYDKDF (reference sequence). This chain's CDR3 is CATSRDLGTGLYEQYF. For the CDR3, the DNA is TGTGCCACCAGCAGAGATTTGGGGACAGGGCTCTACGAGCAGTACTTC.

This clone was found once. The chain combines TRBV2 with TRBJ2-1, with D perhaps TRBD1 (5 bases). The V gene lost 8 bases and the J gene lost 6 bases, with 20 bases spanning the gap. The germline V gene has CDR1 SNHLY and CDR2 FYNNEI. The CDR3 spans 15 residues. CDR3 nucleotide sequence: TGTGCCAGCTGGTATCGGACAAGGGCCACCAATGAGCAGTTCTTC. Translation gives CASWYRTRATNEQFF.

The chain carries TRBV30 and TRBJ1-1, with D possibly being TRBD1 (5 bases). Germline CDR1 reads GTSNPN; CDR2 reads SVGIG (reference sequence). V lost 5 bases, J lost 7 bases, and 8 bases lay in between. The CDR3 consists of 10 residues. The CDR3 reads CAWGHHEAFF. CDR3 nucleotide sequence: TGTGCCTGGGGACACCATGAAGCTTTCTTT.

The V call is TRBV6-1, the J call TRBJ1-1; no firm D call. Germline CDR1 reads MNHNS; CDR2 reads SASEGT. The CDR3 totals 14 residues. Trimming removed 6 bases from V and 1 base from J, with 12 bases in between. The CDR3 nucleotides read TGTGCCAGCAGATCATCCGGCGGGAACACTGAAGCTTTCTTT. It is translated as CASRSSGGNTEAFF.

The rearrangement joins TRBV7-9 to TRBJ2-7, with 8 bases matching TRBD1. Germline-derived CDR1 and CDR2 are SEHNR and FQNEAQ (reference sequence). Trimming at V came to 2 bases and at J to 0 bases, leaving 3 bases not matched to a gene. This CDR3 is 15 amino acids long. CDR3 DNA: TGTGCCAGCAGCTTATCGGGACAGGTCTCCTACGAGCAGTACTTC. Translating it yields CASSLSGQVSYEQYF. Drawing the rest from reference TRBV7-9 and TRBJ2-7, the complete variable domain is DTGVSQNPRHKITKRGQNVTFRCDPISEHNRLYWYRQTLGQGPEFLTYFQNEAQLEKSRLLSDRFSAERPKGSFSTLEIQRTEQGDSAMYLCASSLSGQVSYEQYFGPGTRLTVT.

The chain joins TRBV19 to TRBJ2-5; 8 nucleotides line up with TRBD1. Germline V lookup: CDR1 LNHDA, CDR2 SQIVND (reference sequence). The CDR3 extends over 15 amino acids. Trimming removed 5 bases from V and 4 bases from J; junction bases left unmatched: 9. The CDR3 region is CASSSAGTGLETQYF. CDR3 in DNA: TGTGCCAGTAGTTCAGCCGGGACAGGTCTAGAGACCCAGTACTTC.

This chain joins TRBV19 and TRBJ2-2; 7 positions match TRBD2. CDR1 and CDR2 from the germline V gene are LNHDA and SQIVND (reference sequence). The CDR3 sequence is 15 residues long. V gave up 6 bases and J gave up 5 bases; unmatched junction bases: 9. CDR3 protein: CASSFRLAATGELFF. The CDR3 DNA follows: TGTGCCAGTAGCTTCAGACTAGCAGCGACCGGGGAGCTGTTTTTT.

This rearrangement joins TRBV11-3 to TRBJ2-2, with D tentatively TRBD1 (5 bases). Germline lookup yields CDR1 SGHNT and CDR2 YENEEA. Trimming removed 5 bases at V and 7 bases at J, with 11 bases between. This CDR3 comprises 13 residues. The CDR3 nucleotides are TGTGCCAGCAGCCCCCAGGGAATCGGGGAGCTGTTTTTT. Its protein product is CASSPQGIGELFF.

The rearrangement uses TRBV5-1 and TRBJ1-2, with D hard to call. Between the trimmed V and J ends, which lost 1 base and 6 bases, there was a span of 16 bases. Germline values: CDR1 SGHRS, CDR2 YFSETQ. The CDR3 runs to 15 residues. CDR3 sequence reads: CASSLNVRVGHGYTF. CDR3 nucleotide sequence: TGCGCCAGCAGCTTGAACGTGAGGGTAGGGCATGGCTACACCTTC.

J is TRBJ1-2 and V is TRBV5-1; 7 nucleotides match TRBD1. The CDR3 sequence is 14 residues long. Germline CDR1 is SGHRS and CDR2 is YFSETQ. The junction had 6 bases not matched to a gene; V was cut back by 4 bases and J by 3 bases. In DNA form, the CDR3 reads TGCGCCAGCAGCCCTCAGACAGGGTACTATGGCTACACCTTC. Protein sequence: CASSPQTGYYGYTF.

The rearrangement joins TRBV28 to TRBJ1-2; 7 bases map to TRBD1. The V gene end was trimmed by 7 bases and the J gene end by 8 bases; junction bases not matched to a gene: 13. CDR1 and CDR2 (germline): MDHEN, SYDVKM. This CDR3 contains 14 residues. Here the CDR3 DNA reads TGTGCCAGCAACTTAGGGGGCGCGGTATACGGCTACACCTTC. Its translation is CASNLGGAVYGYTF.

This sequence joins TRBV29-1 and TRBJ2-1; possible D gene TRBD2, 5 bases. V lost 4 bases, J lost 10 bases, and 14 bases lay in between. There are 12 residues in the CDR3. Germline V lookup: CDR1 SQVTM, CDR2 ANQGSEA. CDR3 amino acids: CSVVFSGIEQFF. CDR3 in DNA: TGCAGCGTTGTGTTCAGCGGTATCGAGCAGTTCTTC.

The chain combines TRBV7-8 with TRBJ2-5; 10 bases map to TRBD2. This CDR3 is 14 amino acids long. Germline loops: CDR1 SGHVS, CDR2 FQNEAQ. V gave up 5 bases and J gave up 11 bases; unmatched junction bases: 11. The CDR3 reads CASSRLAGAKEQYF. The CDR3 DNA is TGTGCCAGCAGCCGCCTAGCGGGGGCCAAAGAGCAGTACTTC.

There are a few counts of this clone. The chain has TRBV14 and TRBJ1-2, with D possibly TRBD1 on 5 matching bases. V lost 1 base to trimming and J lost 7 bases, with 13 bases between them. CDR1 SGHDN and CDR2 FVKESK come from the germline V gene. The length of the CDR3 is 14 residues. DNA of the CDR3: TGTGCCAGCAGCCAAGTTAACAGGACGCCTGGCTACACCTTC. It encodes CASSQVNRTPGYTF.